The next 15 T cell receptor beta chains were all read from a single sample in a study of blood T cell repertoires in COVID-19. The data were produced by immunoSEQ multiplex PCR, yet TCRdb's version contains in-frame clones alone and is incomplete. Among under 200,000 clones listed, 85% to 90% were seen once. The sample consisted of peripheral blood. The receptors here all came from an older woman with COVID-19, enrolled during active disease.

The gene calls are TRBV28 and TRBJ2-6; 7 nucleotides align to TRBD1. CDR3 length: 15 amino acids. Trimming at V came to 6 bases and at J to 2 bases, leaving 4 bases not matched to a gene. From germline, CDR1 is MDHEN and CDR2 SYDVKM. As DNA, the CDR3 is TGTGCCAGCAGCCAAGACAGGGCTGGGGCCAACGTCCTGACTTTC. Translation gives CASSQDRAGANVLTF.

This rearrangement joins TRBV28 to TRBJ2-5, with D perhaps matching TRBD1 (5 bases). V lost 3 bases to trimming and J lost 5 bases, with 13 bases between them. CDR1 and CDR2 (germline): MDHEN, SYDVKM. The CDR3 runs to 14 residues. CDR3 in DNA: TGTGCCAGCAGTTTGAACAGGATGGGCGAGACCCAGTACTTC. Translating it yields CASSLNRMGETQYF.

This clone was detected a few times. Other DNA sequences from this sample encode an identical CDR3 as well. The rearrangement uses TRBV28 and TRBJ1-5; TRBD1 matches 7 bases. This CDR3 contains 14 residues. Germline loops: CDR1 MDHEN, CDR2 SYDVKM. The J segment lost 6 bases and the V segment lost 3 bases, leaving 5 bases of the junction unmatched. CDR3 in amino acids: CASSLPQGVQPQHF. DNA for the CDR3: TGTGCCAGCAGTTTGCCTCAGGGGGTTCAGCCCCAGCATTTT.

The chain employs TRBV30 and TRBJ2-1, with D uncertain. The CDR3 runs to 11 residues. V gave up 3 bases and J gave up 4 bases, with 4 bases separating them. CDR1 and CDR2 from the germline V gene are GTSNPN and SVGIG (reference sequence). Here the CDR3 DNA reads TGTGCCTGGAGCTTATACAATGAGCAGTTCTTC. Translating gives CAWSLYNEQFF.

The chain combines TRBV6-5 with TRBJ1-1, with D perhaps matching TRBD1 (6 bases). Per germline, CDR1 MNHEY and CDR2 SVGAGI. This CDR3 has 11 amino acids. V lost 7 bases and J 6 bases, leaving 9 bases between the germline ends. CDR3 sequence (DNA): TGTGCCAGCACACAGGGACCTGAAGCTTTCTTT. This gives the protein CASTQGPEAFF.

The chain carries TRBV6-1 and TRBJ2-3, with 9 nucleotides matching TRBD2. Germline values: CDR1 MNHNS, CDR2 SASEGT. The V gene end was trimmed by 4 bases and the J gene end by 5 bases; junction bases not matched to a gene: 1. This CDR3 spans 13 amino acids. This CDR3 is CASSGAGGDTQYF. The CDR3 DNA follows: TGTGCCAGCAGTGGAGCGGGGGGAGATACGCAGTATTTT.

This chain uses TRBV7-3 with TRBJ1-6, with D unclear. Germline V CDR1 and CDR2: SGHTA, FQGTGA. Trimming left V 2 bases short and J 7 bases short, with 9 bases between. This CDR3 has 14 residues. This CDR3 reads CASSLFTQNSPLHF. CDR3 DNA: TGTGCCAGCAGCTTATTCACGCAGAATTCACCCCTCCACTTT.

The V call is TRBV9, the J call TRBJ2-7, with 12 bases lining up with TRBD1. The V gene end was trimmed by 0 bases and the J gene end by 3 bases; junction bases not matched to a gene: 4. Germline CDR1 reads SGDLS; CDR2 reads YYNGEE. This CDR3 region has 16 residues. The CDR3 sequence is CASSVAGQGASYEQYF. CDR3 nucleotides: TGTGCCAGCAGCGTAGCGGGACAGGGGGCGAGCTACGAGCAGTACTTC.

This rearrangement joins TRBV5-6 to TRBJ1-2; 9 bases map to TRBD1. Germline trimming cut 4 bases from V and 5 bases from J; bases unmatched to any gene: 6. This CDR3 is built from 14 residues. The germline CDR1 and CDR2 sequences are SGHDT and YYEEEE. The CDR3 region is CASSGRDRDYGYTF. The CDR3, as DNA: TGTGCCAGCAGCGGCCGGGACAGGGATTATGGCTACACCTTC.

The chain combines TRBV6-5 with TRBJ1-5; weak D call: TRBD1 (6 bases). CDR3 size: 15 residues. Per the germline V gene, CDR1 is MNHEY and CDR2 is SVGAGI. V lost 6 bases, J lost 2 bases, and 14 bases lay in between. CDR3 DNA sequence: TGTGCCAGCAGAACGGGGCAGGGGCGCAATCAGCCCCAGCATTTT. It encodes CASRTGQGRNQPQHF.

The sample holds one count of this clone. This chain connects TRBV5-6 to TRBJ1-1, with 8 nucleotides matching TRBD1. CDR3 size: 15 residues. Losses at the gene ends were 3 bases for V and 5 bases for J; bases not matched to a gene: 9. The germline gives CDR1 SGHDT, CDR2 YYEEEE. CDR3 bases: TGTGCCAGCAGCTCTTTAGACAGGGGTTGGACTGAAGCTTTCTTT. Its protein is CASSSLDRGWTEAFF.

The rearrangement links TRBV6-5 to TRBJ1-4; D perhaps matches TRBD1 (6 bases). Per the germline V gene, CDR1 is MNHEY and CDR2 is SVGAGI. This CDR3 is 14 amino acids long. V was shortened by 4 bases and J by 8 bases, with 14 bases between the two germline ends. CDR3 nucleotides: TGTGCCAGCAGTTCCCGGGGGGCCGGCGAAAAACTGTTTTTT. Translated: CASSSRGAGEKLFF.

The CDR3 nucleotides read TGTGCCAGCAGTCCGGGGTCGGGCCTGTCGCAGTATTTT. Its translation: CASSPGSGLSQYF. The J gene is TRBJ2-3, the V gene TRBV28, with a weak D call TRBD2 (5 bases). The CDR3 length is 13 residues. Per germline, CDR1 MDHEN and CDR2 SYDVKM. V lost 5 bases and J 10 bases, leaving 16 bases between the germline ends. The full variable domain, with the rest looked up from reference TRBV28 and TRBJ2-3, is DVKVTQSSRYLVKRTGEKVFLECVQDMDHENMFWYRQDPGLGLRLIYFSYDVKMKEKGDIPEGYSVSREKKERFSLILESASTNQTSMYLCASSPGSGLSQYFGPGTRLTVL.

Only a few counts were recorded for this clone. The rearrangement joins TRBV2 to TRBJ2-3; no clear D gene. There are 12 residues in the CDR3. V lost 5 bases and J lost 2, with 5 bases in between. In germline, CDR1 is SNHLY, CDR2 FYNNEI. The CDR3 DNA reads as TGTGCCAGCAGTTTAGCCACAGATACGCAGTATTTT. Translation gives CASSLATDTQYF.

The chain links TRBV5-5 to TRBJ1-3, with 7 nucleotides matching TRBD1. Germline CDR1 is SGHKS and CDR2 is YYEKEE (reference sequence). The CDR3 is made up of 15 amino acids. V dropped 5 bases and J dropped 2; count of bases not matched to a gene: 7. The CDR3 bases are TGTGCCAGCAGTTTTCAGGGGGAGCCTGGAAACACCATATATTTT. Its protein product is CASSFQGEPGNTIYF.